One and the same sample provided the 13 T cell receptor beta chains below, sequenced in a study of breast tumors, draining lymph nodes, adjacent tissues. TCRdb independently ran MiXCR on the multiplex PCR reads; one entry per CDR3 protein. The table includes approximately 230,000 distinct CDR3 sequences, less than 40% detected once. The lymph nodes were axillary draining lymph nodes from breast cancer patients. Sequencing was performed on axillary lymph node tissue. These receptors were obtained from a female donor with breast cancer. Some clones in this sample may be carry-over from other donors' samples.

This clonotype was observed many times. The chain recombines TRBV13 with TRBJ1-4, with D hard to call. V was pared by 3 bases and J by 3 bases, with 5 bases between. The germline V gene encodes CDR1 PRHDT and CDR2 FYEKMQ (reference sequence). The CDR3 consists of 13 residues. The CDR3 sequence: CASSFRPNEKLFF. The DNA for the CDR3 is TGTGCCAGCAGCTTCCGACCTAATGAAAAACTGTTTTTT.

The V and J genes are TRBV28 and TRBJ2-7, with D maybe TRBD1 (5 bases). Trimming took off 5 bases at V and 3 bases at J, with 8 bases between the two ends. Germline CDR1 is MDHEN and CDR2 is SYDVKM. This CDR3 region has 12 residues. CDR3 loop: CASSQQGYEQYF. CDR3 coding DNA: TGTGCCAGCAGTCAGCAGGGCTACGAGCAGTACTTC.

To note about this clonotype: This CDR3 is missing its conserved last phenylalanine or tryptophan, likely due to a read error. The CDR3 reads CASSHLRDFEQFV. In DNA, the CDR3 is TGTGCCAGCAGCCATCTCCGGGACTTTGAGCAGTTCGTC. The J gene is TRBJ2-1, the V gene TRBV4-2; D is possibly TRBD2 (6 bases). CDR3 length equals 13 residues. Trimming cost V 3 bases and J 9 bases, with 12 bases left between them. From germline, CDR1 is LGHNA and CDR2 YNFKEQ.

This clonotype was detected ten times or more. The CDR3 spells CSASTGQGGNSPLHF. CDR3 DNA sequence: TGCAGTGCTAGTACCGGACAGGGGGGCAATTCACCCCTCCACTTT. The V and J genes are TRBV20-1 and TRBJ1-6; 10 bases map to TRBD1. Per the germline V gene, CDR1 is DFQATT and CDR2 is SNEGSKA (reference sequence). V lost 3 bases to trimming and J lost 7 bases; unmatched junction nucleotides: 6. CDR3 size: 15 residues.

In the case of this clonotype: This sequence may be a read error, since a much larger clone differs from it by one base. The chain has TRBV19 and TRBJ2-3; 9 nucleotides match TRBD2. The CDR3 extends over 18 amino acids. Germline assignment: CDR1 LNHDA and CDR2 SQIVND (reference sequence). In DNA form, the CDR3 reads TGTGCCAGTAGTATAGATTTCGCTAGCGGGGCCCTCACAGGTACGCAGTATTTT. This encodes CASSIDFASGALTGTQYF.

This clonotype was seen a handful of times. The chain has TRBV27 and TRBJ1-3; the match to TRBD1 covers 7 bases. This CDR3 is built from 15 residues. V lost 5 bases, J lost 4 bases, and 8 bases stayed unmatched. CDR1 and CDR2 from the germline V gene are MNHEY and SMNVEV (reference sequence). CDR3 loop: CASSPTGTVGNTIYF. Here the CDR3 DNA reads TGTGCCAGCAGTCCTACTGGGACAGTCGGAAACACCATATATTTT.

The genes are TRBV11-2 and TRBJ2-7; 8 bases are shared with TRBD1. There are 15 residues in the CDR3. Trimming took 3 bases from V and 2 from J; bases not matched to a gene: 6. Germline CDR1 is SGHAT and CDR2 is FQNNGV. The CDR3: CASSFQGQAPYEQYF. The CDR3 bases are TGTGCCAGCAGCTTCCAGGGACAGGCCCCCTACGAGCAGTACTTC.

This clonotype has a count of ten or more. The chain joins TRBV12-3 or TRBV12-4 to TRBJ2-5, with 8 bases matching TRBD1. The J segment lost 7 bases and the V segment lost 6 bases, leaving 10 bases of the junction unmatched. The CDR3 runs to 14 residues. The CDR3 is CASSQSGGALTQYF. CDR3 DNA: TGTGCCAGCAGCCAATCAGGGGGCGCATTGACCCAGTACTTC.

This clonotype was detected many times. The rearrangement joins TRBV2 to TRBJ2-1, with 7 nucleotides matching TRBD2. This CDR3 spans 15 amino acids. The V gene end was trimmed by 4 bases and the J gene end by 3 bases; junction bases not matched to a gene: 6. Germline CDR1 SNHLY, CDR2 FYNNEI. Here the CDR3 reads CASSVGGVGYNEQFF. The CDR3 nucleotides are TGTGCCAGCAGTGTTGGGGGGGTTGGCTACAATGAGCAGTTCTTC.

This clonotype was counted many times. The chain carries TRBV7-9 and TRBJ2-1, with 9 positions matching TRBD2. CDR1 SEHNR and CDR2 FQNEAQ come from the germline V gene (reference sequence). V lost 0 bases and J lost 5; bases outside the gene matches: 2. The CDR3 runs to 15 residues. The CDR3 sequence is CASSLAAGGHNEQFF. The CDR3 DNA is TGTGCCAGCAGCTTAGCAGCGGGAGGTCACAATGAGCAGTTCTTC.

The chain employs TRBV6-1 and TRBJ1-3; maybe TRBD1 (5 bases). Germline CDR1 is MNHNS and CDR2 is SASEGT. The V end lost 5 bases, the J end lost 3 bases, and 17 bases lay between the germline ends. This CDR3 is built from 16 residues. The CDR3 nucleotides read TGTGCCAGCAGTTTCTGGCGGGGGGGTGGTGGAAACACCATATATTTT. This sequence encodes CASSFWRGGGGNTIYF.

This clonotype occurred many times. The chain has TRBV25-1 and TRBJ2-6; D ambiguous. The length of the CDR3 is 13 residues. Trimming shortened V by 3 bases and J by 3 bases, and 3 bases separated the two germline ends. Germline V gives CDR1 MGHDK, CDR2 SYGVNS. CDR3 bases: TGTGCCAGCAGTGACTTTGGGGCCAACGTCCTGACTTTC. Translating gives CASSDFGANVLTF.

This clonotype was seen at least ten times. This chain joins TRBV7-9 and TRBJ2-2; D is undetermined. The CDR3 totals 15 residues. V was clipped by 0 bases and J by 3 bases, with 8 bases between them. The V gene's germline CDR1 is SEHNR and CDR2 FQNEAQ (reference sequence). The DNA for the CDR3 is TGTGCCAGCAGCTTAGCTGGCCCCGACACCGGGGAGCTGTTTTTT. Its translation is CASSLAGPDTGELFF.